The TCR beta chain described here comes from a study of T cell responses to AZD1222 COVID-19 vaccine. The CDR3 sequence is 14 residues long. Germline CDR1 reads SGDLS; CDR2 reads YYNGEE. V lost 7 bases and J lost 4, with 17 bases in between. Study-level findings and limits: Among vaccine-associated CD4 TCRs, coverage spanned spike, with dominance at 160-218 and 743-854.

For this clone: Its specificity is not known.

Assay: immunoSEQ multiplex PCR; the TCRdb copy retains only in-frame clones and omits some. The sample holds roughly 100,000 clones, roughly 87% seen once. The sample here was peripheral blood, taken 28 days after the second AZD1222 dose. The chain couples TRBV9 to TRBJ2-5, with unresolved D. This sequence was found in an adult who received the AZD1222 COVID-19 vaccine. CDR3 nucleotides: TGTGCCAGCGGAGTAGCTGGCTTTGGAGAGACCCAGTACTTC. It translates to CASGVAGFGETQYF.